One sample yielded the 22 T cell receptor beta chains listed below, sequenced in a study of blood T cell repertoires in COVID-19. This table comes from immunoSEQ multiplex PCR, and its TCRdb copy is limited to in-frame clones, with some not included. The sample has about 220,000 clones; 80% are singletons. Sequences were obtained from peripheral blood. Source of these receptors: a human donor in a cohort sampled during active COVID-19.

The CDR3 protein is CASSPGTLSRQWPQYF. The CDR3 nucleotides are TGTGCCAGCAGCCCCGGTACTCTCAGCCGACAGTGGCCGCAGTATTTT. The rearrangement links TRBV11-2 to TRBJ2-3, with TRBD1 as a possible D gene (5 bases). The V gene lost 5 bases and the J gene lost 10 bases, with 25 bases spanning the gap. The V gene's germline CDR1 is SGHAT and CDR2 FQNNGV. This CDR3 is built from 16 residues.

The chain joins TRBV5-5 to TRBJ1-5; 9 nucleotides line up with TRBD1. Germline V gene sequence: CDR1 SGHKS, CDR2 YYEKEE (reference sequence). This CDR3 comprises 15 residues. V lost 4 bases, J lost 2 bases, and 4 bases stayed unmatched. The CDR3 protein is CASSPDRGRNQPQHF. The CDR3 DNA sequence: TGTGCCAGCAGCCCGGACAGGGGCCGCAATCAGCCCCAGCATTTT.

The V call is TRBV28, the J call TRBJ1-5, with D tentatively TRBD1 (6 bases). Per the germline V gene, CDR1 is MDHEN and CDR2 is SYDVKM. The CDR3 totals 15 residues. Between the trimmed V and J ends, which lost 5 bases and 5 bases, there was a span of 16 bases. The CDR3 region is CASSTRTGFYQPQHF. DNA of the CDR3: TGTGCCAGCAGTACAAGAACAGGGTTCTATCAGCCCCAGCATTTT.

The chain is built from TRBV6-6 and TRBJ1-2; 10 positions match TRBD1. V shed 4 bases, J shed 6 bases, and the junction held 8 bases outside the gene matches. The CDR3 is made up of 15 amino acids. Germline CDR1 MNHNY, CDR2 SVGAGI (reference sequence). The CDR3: CASSSGQGVRDGYTF. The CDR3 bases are TGTGCCAGCAGTTCAGGACAGGGGGTGAGAGATGGCTACACCTTC.

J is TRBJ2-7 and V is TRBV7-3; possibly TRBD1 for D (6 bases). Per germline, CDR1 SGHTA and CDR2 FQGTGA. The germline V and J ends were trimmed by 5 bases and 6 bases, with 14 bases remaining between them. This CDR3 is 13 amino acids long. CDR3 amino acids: CASSPYGQSEQYF. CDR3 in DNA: TGTGCCAGCAGCCCTTATGGACAGAGCGAGCAGTACTTC.

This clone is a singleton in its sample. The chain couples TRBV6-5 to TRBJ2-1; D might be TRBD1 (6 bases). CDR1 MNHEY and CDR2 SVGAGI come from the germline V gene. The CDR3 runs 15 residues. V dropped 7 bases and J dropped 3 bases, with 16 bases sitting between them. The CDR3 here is CASTQGRSLYNEQFF. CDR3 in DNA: TGTGCCAGCACCCAGGGGCGGTCGCTCTACAATGAGCAGTTCTTC.

The CDR3: CASTRSTRRGPQHF. CDR3 DNA: TGTGCCAGCACCCGTAGTACTCGCAGGGGGCCCCAGCATTTT. The chain employs TRBV5-6 and TRBJ1-5; possible D gene TRBD1, 6 bases. The CDR3 length is 14 residues. Germline V gene lookup returns CDR1 SGHDT and CDR2 YYEEEE. V lost 6 bases to trimming and J lost 9 bases, with 19 bases between them.

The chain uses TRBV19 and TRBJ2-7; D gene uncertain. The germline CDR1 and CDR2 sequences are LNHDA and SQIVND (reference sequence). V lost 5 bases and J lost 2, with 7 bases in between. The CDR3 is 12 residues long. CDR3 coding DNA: TGTGCCAGTAGTGACTGGCCCTACGAGCAGTACTTC. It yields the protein CASSDWPYEQYF.

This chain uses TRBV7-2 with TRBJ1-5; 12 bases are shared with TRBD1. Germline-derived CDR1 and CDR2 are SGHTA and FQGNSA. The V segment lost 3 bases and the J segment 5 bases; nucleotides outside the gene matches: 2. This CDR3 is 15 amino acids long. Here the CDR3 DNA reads TGTGCCAGCAGCTTGGGACAGGGGGCCTATCAGCCCCAGCATTTT. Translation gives CASSLGQGAYQPQHF. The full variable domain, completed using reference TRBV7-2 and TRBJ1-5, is GAGVSQSPSNKVTEKGKDVELRCDPISGHTALYWYRQSLGQGLEFLIYFQGNSAPDKSGLPSDRFSAERTGGSVSTLTIQRTQQEDSAVYLCASSLGQGAYQPQHFGDGTRLSIL.

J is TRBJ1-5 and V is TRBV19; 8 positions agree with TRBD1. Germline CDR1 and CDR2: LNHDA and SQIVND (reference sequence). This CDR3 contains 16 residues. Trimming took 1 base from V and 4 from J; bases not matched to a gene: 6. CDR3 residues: CASSIGGQAENQPQHF. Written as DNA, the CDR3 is TGTGCCAGTAGTATAGGGGGACAGGCGGAGAATCAGCCCCAGCATTTT.

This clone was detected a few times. CDR3 nucleotide sequence: TGTGCCAGCAGCCTCGAACAGGGTCAGGGCTACACCTTC. This codes for CASSLEQGQGYTF. This chain joins TRBV5-6 and TRBJ1-2; a possible D gene is TRBD1 (6 bases). Germline V gives CDR1 SGHDT, CDR2 YYEEEE. With 4 bases removed from V and 8 bases from J, the gap between germline ends came to 15 bases. The CDR3 is made up of 13 amino acids. The variable domain in full, with the rest retrieved from reference TRBV5-6 and TRBJ1-2, is DAGVTQSPTHLIKTRGQQVTLRCSPKSGHDTVSWYQQALGQGPQFIFQYYEEEERQRGNFPDRFSGHQFPNYSSELNVNALLLGDSALYLCASSLEQGQGYTFGSGTRLTVV.

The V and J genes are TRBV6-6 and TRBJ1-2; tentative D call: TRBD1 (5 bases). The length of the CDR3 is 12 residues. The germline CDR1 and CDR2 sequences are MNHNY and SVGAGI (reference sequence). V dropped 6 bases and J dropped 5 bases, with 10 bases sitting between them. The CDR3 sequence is CASRAGGYGYTF. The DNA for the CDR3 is TGTGCCAGCAGGGCGGGGGGTTATGGCTACACCTTC.

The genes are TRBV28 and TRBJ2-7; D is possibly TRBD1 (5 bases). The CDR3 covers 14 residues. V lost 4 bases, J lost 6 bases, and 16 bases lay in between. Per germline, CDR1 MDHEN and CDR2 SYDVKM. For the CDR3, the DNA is TGTGCCAGCAGTTCAACAGGTGTCCTCGGCGAGCAGTACTTC. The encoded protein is CASSSTGVLGEQYF.

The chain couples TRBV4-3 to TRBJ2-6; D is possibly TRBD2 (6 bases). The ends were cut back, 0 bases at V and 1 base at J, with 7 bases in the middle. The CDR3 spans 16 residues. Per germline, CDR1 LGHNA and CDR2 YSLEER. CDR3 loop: CASSQEEGSGANVLTF. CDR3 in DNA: TGCGCCAGCAGCCAAGAGGAGGGATCTGGGGCCAACGTCCTGACTTTC.

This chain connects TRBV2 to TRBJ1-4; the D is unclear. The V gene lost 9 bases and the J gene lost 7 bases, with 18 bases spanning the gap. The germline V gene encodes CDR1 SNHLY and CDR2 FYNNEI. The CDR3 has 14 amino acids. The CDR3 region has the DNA TGTGCCAGTGGAGAGGCTCCGGAAGCTGAAAAACTGTTTTTT. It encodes CASGEAPEAEKLFF.

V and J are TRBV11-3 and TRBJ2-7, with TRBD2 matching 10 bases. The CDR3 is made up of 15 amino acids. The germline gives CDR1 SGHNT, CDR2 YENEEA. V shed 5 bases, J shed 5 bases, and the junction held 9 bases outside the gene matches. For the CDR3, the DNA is TGTGCCAGCAGCGACAAACTAGCGGGGTTCGACGAGCAGTACTTC. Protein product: CASSDKLAGFDEQYF.

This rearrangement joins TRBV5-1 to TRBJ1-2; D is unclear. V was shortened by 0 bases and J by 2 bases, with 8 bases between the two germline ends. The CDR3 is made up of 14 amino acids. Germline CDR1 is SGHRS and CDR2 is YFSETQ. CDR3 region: CASSLGQANYGYTF. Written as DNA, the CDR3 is TGCGCCAGCAGCTTGGGGCAGGCAAACTATGGCTACACCTTC.

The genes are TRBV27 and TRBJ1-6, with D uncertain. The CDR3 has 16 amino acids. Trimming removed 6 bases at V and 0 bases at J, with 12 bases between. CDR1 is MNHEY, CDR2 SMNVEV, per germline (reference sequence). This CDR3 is CASRKTPSSYNSPLHF. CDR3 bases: TGTGCCAGCAGAAAGACACCGAGCTCCTATAATTCACCCCTCCACTTT.

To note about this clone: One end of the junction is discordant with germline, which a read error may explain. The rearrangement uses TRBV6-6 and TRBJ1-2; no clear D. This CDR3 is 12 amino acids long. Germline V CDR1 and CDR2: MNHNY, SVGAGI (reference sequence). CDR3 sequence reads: CASSTQDREYAF. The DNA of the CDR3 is TGTGCCAGCAGTACCCAGGACCGGGAGTATGCCTTC.

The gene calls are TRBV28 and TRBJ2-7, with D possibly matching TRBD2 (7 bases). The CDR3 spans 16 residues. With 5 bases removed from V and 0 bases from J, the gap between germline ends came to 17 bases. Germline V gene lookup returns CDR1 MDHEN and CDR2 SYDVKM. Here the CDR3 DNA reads TGTGCCAGCAGTCGGGTGGGGGGGGCGATCTCCTACGAGCAGTACTTC. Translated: CASSRVGGAISYEQYF.

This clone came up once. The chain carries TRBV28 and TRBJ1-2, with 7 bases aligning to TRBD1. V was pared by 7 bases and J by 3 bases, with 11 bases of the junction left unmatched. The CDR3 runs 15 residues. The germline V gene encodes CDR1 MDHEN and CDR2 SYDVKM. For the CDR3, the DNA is TGTGCCAGCAACCCGACAGGGTCCGATTACTATGGCTACACCTTC. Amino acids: CASNPTGSDYYGYTF.

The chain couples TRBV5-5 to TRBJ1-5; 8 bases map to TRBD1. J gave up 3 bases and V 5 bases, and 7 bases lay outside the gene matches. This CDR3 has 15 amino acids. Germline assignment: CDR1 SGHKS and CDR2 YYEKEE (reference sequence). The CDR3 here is CASRQGQAINQPQHF. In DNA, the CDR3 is TGTGCCAGCAGACAGGGACAGGCAATCAATCAGCCCCAGCATTTT. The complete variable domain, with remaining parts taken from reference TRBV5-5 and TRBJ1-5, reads DAGVTQSPTHLIKTRGQQVTLRCSPISGHKSVSWYQQVLGQGPQFIFQYYEKEERGRGNFPDRFSARQFPNYSSELNVNALLLGDSALYLCASRQGQAINQPQHFGDGTRLSIL.